This T cell receptor beta chain was captured by sequencing in a study of shared clonotypes between healthy human individuals. Naive CD8 isolation took CD45RO-negative cells positively selected for CCR7 and excluded terminally differentiated effector memory CD45RA+ cells. This clone turned up a few times. Trimming took 3 bases from V and 4 from J, leaving 13 bases between them. In germline, CDR1 is SGHKS, CDR2 YYEKEE (reference sequence). CDR3 size: 14 residues. Sequencing used immunoSEQ multiplex PCR; TCRdb keeps in-frame clones, though not all of them. The top ten clones hold approximately 1.7% of a sample with approximately 2,200,000 clones, about 92% of them seen once.

The clonotype was recovered from a man between 18 and 29 years old in good health. Some clones in this sample may be carry-over from other donors' samples. The chain recombines TRBV5-5 with TRBJ1-2; the D gene is possibly TRBD1 (5 bases). Source material: naive CD8+ T cells from PBMCs. The CDR3 here is CASSYSDSVYGYTF. CDR3 nucleotide sequence: TGTGCCAGCAGCTACAGCGACAGCGTCTATGGCTACACCTTC.